This T cell receptor beta chain was identified during a study of blood T cell repertoires in COVID-19. The method was immunoSEQ multiplex PCR; TCRdb's version includes in-frame clones alone and lacks a portion of them. In the table there are tens of thousands of clones, roughly 80% of which are singletons. This CDR3 comprises 12 residues. This clonotype originated in a human donor in a cohort sampled during active COVID-19. The specimen was peripheral blood. The V and J genes are TRBV21-1 and TRBJ1-3. TRBV21-1 constitutes a pseudogene. The CDR3 DNA reads TGTGCCAGCAGCAAAGGTAGTGACACCATATATTTT. It codes for CASSKGSDTIYF.